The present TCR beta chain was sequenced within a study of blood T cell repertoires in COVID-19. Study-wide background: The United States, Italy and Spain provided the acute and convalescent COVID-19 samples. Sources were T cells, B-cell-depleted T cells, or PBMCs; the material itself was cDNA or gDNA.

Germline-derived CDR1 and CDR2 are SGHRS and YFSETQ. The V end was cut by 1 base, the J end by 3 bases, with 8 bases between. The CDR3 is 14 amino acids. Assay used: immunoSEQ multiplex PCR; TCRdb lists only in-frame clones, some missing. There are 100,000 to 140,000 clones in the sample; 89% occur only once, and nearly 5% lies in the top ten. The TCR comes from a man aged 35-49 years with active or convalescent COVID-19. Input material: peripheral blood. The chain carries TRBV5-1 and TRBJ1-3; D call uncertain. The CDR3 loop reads CASSLNTFGNTIYF. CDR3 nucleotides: TGCGCCAGCAGCTTGAATACTTTTGGAAACACCATATATTTT.